This T cell receptor (beta chain) was profiled in a study of CD8+ T cells in alopecia areata (dated by TCRdb to between 2017 and 2018). About the investigation overall: Treated patients were enrolled in an open-label pilot trial of oral tofacitinib at 5 to 10 mg twice daily for moderate-to-severe alopecia areata. Patients received tofacitinib for 6 to 18 months and were then followed off drug for 6 months to check for delayed response and recurrence. In both human patients and the C3H/HeJ mouse model, the study applied high-throughput TCRbeta sequencing to look at T cell clonal expansion in alopecia areata. On the human side, TCRbeta sequencing was run on scalp tissue and on sorted CD4+ and CD8+ peripheral blood T cells from healthy controls and from alopecia areata patients with either patchy or totalis/universalis disease. Patients on tofacitinib were biopsied at baseline and after 4 and 24 weeks of treatment, and several of the patients also had a later scalp biopsy. Scalp clonality was compared across normal scalp (n=4), patchy alopecia areata scalp (n=8), and alopecia totalis/universalis scalp (n=8). The RNA source kit depended on sample type: the PAXgene miRNA kit for fixed scalp, the miRNeasy kit for PBMCs, and the RNeasy kit for mouse skin. TCRbeta CDR3 regions were amplified by immunoSEQ multiplex PCR using 35 Vbeta forward and 13 Jbeta reverse primers. What the study reported, not specific to this receptor: Compared with normal scalp, lesional scalp had higher clonality and more expanded CD8+ clones, particularly in alopecia totalis/universalis, a pattern that suggests antigenic drive. Shared TCR sequences between patients were less evident than in mice, which may be partly attributable to HLA diversity in the patient population. Scalp TCR repertoire analysis is complicated because resident alphabeta T cells in normal human skin are also sequenced, whereas mouse skin is dominated by gammadelta T cells.

The time point label on this specimen signifies: baseline before oral tofacitinib. Lesional scalp punch biopsies and peripheral blood were obtained from alopecia areata patients. PBMCs were isolated by density centrifugation and stained for CD3, CD4 and CD8, after which CD4+ and CD8+ T cells were sorted on a FACSAria. Concerning this clone: Its antigen is still unknown. No much larger clone is present one base from it, and per-base qualities are unavailable.

The library was made by the immunoSEQ multiplex PCR assay. RNA was extracted from all samples and reverse transcribed into cDNA, which served as template for TCR sequencing. First-strand cDNA was synthesized using SuperScript III with a 2:1 mix of oligo-dT and random hexamers. A synthetic immune receptor repertoire was used to assess amplification bias, and residual bias was removed computationally. Regarding the original processing steps: After raw reads were preprocessed to remove errors, the CDR3 was defined following IMGT conventions as running from the conserved cysteine to phenylalanine. To get clonality, Shannon entropy was normalized by log2 of the number of productive unique TCRs and the result was subtracted from 1. Whether scalp clones were CD4 or CD8 was inferred by matching scalp TCRbeta sequences against CD4 and CD8 repertoires sorted from blood. The source is immuneACCESS, and TCRdb retained only in-frame sequences with V and J called. Part of the clones is not carried over; for the studies checked, unresolved V genes explain less than half of this, and the remainder is unexplained. V and J calls and clone size come straight from that table; D and trimming were deduced from the DNA. This sample is represented by some 150,000 clones; around 64% of them were singletons. The ten most abundant clones make up 9.5% to 12% of the sample.

The CDR3 numbers 15 residues from cysteine through phenylalanine. The entry retains the CDR3 DNA only, 45 bases that are in frame from base 1. Trimming at the junction amounts to 4 bases on V and 1 base on J, and the germline ends lie 17 bases apart. Based on the germline V gene, the CDR1 and CDR2 sequences are SQVTM and ANQGSEA. Recombination linked TRBV29-1 to TRBJ2-7, with TRBD1 as a weak D call on 7 bases. This sequence originates from a human donor with alopecia areata. Source: CD8+ T cells sorted from blood, taken at week 0. Here the CDR3 is given as CSVVRGDRASYEQYF. The DNA is as follows: TGCAGCGTTGTGCGGGGAGACAGGGCTTCCTACGAGCAGTACTTC.